A single sample is the source of the 6 T cell receptor beta chains below, sequenced in a study of cytomegalovirus exposure and HLA in healthy donors. The primer mix had 60 Vbeta and 13 Jbeta primers. The assay was immunoSEQ multiplex PCR, and TCRdb's table has in-frame clones only and misses some. This sample has some 150,000 clones, with around 83% found just once. The sequenced material came from PBMCs. The source is a woman in her 50s in good health and CMV-seropositive.

This clone was picked up one time. The rearrangement joins TRBV5-1 to TRBJ2-3; D is perhaps TRBD1 (7 bases). This CDR3 region has 17 residues. Germline CDR1 is SGHRS and CDR2 is YFSETQ. The V gene lost 0 bases and the J gene lost 4 bases, with 18 bases spanning the gap. The CDR3 nucleotides read TGCGCCAGCAGCTTGGCGGAGGGGGCTGGTTTCGCAGATACGCAGTATTTT. This codes for CASSLAEGAGFADTQYF.

The V call is TRBV4-2, the J call TRBJ2-3; the D gene is possibly TRBD2 (7 bases). This CDR3 spans 15 amino acids. Deletions cut 0 bases from V and 4 bases from J, with 11 bases between. CDR1 is LGHNA and CDR2 is YNFKEQ in the germline V gene. Here the CDR3 DNA reads TGTGCCAGCAGCCAAGATTCGGGGGGCGCAGATACGCAGTATTTT. Its translation: CASSQDSGGADTQYF.

The chain couples TRBV11-3 to TRBJ2-6, with 7 nucleotides matching TRBD2. Germline V gene sequence: CDR1 SGHNT, CDR2 YENEEA. V lost 5 bases and J lost 0; bases outside the gene matches: 10. The CDR3 totals 18 residues. The CDR3 is CASSPGRGVPSGANVLTF. CDR3 bases: TGTGCCAGCAGCCCGGGGAGGGGTGTTCCCTCTGGGGCCAACGTCCTGACTTTC.

This rearrangement joins TRBV6-6 to TRBJ2-1, with TRBD2 matching 7 bases. The germline gives CDR1 MNHNY, CDR2 SVGAGI (reference sequence). The CDR3 runs 13 residues. The V gene end was trimmed by 5 bases and the J gene end by 6 bases; junction bases not matched to a gene: 4. The CDR3, as DNA: TGTGCCAGCAGTGGACTAGACCTCAATGAGCAGTTCTTC. It specifies CASSGLDLNEQFF.

The chain carries TRBV9 and TRBJ2-5; 14 bases match TRBD2. Germline values: CDR1 SGDLS, CDR2 YYNGEE. CDR3 size: 17 residues. V lost 4 bases to trimming and J lost 3 bases; unmatched junction nucleotides: 8. The DNA for the CDR3 is TGTGCCAGCAGCCCCCACCCGGGACTAGCGGGGGAAGAGACCCAGTACTTC. Amino acid sequence: CASSPHPGLAGEETQYF.

This clone was detected only once. The chain employs TRBV2 and TRBJ2-1, with TRBD2 matching over 8 bases. This CDR3 is built from 15 residues. V shed 1 base and J 5 bases; nucleotides not matched to a gene: 4. CDR1 SNHLY and CDR2 FYNNEI come from the germline V gene. This chain's CDR3 is CASSEGLAYHNEQFF. The CDR3, as DNA: TGTGCCAGCAGTGAAGGACTAGCGTACCACAATGAGCAGTTCTTC.